This TCR beta chain derives from a study of shared clonotypes between healthy human individuals. Study context: Donor composition was a couple of women and three men, aged 18 to 49.

Libraries were prepared by immunoSEQ multiplex PCR; TCRdb keeps only in-frame clonotypes and omits some of them. The table records some 690,000 clones, about nine tenths of them present only once. Adult Caucasians living in Nashville, Tennessee made up all of the donors. This clone has just a few counts. Germline V gives CDR1 MNHEY, CDR2 SMNVEV (reference sequence). Germline trimming cut 6 bases from V and 4 bases from J; bases unmatched to any gene: 10. The CDR3 consists of 15 residues. The chain combines TRBV27 with TRBJ2-7; 9 nucleotides agree with TRBD1. The sequence derives from a man aged 18 to 29 in good health. Some clones in this sample may be carry-over from other donors' samples. The sequencing input was memory CD8+ T cells from PBMCs. The subset is: CD45RO+ cells pooled with CCR7-negative TemRA cells. For the CDR3, the DNA is TGTGCCAGCAGCCCTCTAGGGACAGGGAAATACGAGCAGTACTTC. This sequence encodes CASSPLGTGKYEQYF.